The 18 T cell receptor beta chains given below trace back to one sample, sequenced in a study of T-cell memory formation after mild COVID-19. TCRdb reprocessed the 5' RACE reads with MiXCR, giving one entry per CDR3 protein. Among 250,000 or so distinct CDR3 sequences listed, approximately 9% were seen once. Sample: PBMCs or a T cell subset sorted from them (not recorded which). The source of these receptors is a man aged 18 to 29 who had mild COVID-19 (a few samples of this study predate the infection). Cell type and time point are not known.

The CDR3 protein is CASRETGTSGGGANVLTF. As DNA, the CDR3 is TGTGCCAGCAGGGAAACGGGGACTAGCGGGGGAGGGGCCAACGTCCTGACTTTC. The chain carries TRBV7-9 and TRBJ2-6; 14 bases map to TRBD2. Germline CDR1 reads SEHNR; CDR2 reads FQNEAQ (reference sequence). The V segment lost 6 bases and the J segment 4 bases; nucleotides outside the gene matches: 8. The CDR3 covers 18 residues.

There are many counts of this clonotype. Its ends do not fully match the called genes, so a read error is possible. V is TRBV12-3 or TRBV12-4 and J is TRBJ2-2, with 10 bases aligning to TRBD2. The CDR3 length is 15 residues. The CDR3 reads CASSLAGGNTGELFF. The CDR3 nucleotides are TGTGCCAGCAGCTTAGCGGGGGGGAACACCGGGGAGCTGTTTTTT.

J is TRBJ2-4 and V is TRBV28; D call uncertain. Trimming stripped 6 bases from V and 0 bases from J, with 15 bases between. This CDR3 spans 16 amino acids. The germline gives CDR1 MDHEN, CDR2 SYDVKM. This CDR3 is CASRPHRELAKNIQYF. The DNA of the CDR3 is TGTGCCAGCAGGCCTCACCGCGAGCTAGCCAAAAACATTCAGTACTTC.

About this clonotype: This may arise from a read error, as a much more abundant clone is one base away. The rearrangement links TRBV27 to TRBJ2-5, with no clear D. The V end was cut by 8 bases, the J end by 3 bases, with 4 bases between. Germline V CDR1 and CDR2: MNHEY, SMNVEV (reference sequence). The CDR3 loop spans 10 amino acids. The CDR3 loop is CASGKETQYF. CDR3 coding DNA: TGTGCCAGCGGGAAAGAGACCCAGTACTTC.

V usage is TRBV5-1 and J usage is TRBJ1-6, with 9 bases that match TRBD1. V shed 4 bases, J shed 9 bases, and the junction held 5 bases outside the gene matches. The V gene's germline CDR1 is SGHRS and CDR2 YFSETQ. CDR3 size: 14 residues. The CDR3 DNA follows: TGCGCCAGCAGCGTGGGACAGGGTGGTTCACCCCTCCACTTT. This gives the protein CASSVGQGGSPLHF.

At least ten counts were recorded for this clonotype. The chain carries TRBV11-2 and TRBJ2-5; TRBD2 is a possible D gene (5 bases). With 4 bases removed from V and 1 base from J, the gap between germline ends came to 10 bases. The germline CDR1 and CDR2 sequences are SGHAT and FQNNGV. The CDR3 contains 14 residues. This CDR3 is CASSWRTTQETQYF. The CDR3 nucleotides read TGTGCCAGCAGCTGGAGGACCACCCAAGAGACCCAGTACTTC.

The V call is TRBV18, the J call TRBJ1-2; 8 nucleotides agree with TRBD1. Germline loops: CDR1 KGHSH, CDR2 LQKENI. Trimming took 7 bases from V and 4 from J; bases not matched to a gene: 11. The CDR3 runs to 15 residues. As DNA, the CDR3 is TGTGCCAGCTTACGGGACAGGAACACCCCCTATGGCTACACCTTC. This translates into CASLRDRNTPYGYTF.

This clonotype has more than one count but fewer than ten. CDR3 amino acids: CASSSYDWGTQYF. CDR3 DNA: TGTGCCAGCAGCTCCTACGACTGGGGGACCCAGTACTTC. This chain links TRBV7-3 with TRBJ2-5; D remains unclear. The V end lost 4 bases, the J end lost 7 bases, and 13 bases lay between the germline ends. Germline CDR1 SGHTA, CDR2 FQGTGA. This CDR3 contains 13 residues.

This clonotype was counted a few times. The CDR3, as DNA: TGCGCCAGCAGCTTGGCGCTTGGAGAGACCCAGTACTTC. Amino acid sequence: CASSLALGETQYF. The J gene is TRBJ2-5, the V gene TRBV5-1; D uncertain. The CDR3 contains 13 residues. Germline V lookup: CDR1 SGHRS, CDR2 YFSETQ. V was pared by 0 bases and J by 4 bases, with 7 bases between.

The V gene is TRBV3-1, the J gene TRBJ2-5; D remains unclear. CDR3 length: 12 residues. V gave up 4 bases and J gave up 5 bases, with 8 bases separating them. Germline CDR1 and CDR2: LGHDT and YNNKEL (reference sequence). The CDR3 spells CASSRLGETQYF. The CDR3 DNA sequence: TGTGCCAGCAGCCGTTTGGGGGAGACCCAGTACTTC.

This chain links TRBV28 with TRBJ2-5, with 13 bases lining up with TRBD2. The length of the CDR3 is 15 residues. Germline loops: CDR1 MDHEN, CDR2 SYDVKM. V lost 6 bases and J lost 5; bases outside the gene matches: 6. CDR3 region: CASRPTSGGRETQYF. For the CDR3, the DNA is TGTGCCAGCAGGCCGACTAGCGGGGGGCGCGAGACCCAGTACTTC. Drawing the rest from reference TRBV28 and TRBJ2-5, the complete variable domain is DVKVTQSSRYLVKRTGEKVFLECVQDMDHENMFWYRQDPGLGLRLIYFSYDVKMKEKGDIPEGYSVSREKKERFSLILESASTNQTSMYLCASRPTSGGRETQYFGPGTRLLVL.

DNA of the CDR3: TGTGCCACCAGCAGAGATCAGGGGGACTATGGCTACACCTTC. Protein sequence: CATSRDQGDYGYTF. The V call is TRBV15, the J call TRBJ1-2, with 7 bases aligning to TRBD1. The CDR3 runs to 14 residues. Germline CDR1 reads LNHNV; CDR2 reads YYDKDF (reference sequence). V lost 0 bases to trimming and J lost 3 bases; unmatched junction nucleotides: 1.

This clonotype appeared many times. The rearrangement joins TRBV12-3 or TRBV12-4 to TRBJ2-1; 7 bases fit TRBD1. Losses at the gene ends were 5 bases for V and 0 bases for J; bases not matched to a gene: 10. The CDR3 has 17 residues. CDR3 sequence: CASSRPRQGSSYNEQFF. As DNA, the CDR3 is TGTGCCAGCAGTAGACCCAGACAGGGAAGCTCCTACAATGAGCAGTTCTTC.

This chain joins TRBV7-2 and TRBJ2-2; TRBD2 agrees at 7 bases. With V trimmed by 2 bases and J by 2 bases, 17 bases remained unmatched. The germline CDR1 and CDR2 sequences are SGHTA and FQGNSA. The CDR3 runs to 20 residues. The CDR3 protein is CASSLFGRGTAGDNTGELFF. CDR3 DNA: TGTGCCAGCAGCTTATTCGGACGGGGCACCGCGGGGGATAACACCGGGGAGCTGTTTTTT.

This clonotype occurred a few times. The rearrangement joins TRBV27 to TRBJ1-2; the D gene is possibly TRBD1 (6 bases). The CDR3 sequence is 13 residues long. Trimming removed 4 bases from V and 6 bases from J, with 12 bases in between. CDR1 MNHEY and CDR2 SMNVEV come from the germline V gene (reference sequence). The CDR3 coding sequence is TGTGCCAGCAGTTCCACAGGGACCCATGGCTACACCTTC. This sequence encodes CASSSTGTHGYTF.

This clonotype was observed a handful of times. CDR3 coding DNA: TGTGCCAGCAGCCCATTGATATATGGCTACACCTTC. Its translation is CASSPLIYGYTF. The chain is built from TRBV6-6 and TRBJ1-2; D remains ambiguous. With 6 bases removed from V and 5 bases from J, the gap between germline ends came to 10 bases. The germline gives CDR1 MNHNY, CDR2 SVGAGI (reference sequence). The CDR3 covers 12 residues.

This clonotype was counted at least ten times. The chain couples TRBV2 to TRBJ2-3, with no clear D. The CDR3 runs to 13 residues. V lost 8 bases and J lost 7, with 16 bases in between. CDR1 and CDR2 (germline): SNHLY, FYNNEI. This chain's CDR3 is CASQDPDPNTQYF. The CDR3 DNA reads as TGTGCCAGCCAGGACCCCGATCCCAATACGCAGTATTTT.

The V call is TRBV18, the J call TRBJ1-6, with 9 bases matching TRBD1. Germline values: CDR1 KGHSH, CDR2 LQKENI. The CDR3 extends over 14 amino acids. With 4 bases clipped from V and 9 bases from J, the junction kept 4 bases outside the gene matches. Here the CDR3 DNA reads TGTGCCAGCTCACAACCGGGACAGGGTTCACCCCTCCACTTT. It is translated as CASSQPGQGSPLHF.